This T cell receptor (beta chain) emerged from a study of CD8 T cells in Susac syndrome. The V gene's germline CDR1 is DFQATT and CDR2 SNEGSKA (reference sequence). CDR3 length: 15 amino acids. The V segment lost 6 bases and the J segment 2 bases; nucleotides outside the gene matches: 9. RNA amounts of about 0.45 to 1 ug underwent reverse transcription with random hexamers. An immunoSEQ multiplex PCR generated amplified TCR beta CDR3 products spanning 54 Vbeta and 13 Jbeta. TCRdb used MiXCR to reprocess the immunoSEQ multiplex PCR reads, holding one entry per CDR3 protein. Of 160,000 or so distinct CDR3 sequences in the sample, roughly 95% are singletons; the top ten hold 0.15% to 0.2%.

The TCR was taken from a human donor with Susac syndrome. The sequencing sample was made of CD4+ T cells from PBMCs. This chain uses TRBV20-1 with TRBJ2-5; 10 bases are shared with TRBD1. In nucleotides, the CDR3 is TGCAGTGCACCGGGGAGGGGACAGGGGCAAGAGACCCAGTACTTC. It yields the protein CSAPGRGQGQETQYF.